This T cell receptor beta chain was found in a study of blood T cell repertoires in COVID-19 (dated by TCRdb to 2018 to 2020). In terms of the full investigation: The collaborator samples originated in the United States, Italy and Spain and spanned the acute and convalescent phases of COVID-19. The prospective study material was composed of cDNA or gDNA derived from T cells, B-cell-depleted T cells, or PBMCs. Deeply sampled blood TCRbeta repertoires from subjects exposed to, actively infected with, or recovered from COVID-19 were included in the dataset. The repertoires were released in a freely available public database meant as a resource for research on the immune response to SARS-CoV-2. The samples were drawn from the first 160 participants of the ongoing ImmuneRACE study and from 1,254 subjects provided by 6 global collaborators. Sample metadata almost always included a de-identified subject ID, COVID-19 status, age in years and sex. Where available, HLA class I and class II types were obtained from metadata supplied by the sample provider rather than from assay-based typing. Paper-wide results and their limitations: How much clinical and demographic metadata was included differed by source and by participant, and the metadata was provided uncurated.

TCRbeta CDR3 regions were amplified from genomic DNA by means of the immunoSEQ Assay, a bias-controlled multiplex PCR. Per the original workflow: Nucleated cell counts per sample were estimated from amplification of reference gene primers within the assay. Sequence reads were collapsed and filtered to measure the absolute abundance of every unique TCRbeta CDR3 rearrangement. For each sample, productive Simpson clonality was calculated as the square root of Simpson's diversity index across productive rearrangements. This is the immuneACCESS table as TCRdb keeps it, with only in-frame sequences that have V and J called. A part of the clones is gone; compared with another copy, unresolved V genes explain less than half, and the rest is unexplained. The DNA was the basis for D and trimming; V, J and clone size are from that table. In this sample the table shows 200,000 to 300,000 clones, roughly nine tenths of which occur a single time. The ten largest clones capture 4% of the sample.

Spanning cysteine to phenylalanine, the CDR3 consists of 16 amino acids. The DNA shown is the 48-base CDR3, in frame from base 1. Trimming leaves V shorter by 0 bases and J shorter by 8 bases, with the junction holding 9 bases beyond the gene matches. For CDR1 and CDR2, the germline V gene lists KGHDR and SFDVKD. A second Seattle source provided samples from volunteer blood donors who had recovered from COVID-19. Collaborating institutions collected whole blood in K2EDTA tubes following their own protocols. Collaborator samples were shipped for TCRbeta analysis as frozen whole blood, isolated PBMCs, or DNA extracted from either sample type. As regards this clone: Its antigen is currently not known. No base quality values were provided; no much bigger clone lies one nucleotide off.

This receptor was taken from a man in his 60s who had recovered from COVID-19. Recombination connected TRBV24-1 to TRBJ2-1; 7 central nucleotides agree with TRBD2. Sequencing input: peripheral blood. The DNA sequence reads TGTGCCACCAGTGATTTGTCCGGGGGGAAGGAGGATGAGCAGTTCTTC. It translates as CATSDLSGGKEDEQFF.